This T cell receptor beta chain originates from a study of cytomegalovirus exposure and HLA in healthy donors. Whole-study results and caveats: It was in a later analysis that TCR association rates were seen to vary by HLA locus, highest for DRB1 and lowest for HLA-C. When a later analysis compared HLA-associated TCR beta chains with equally common others, the HLA-associated chains turned out to be more clonally expanded and to have lower generation probabilities.

In the PCR, 60 Vbeta and 13 Jbeta primers were used. The table came from immunoSEQ multiplex PCR; TCRdb's copy has only in-frame clones and leaves some out. Here the sample spans about 120,000 clones, about 80% being singletons. Points on this clone: Its antigen is as yet unknown.

Germline V gene sequence: CDR1 GTSNPN, CDR2 SVGIG (reference sequence). The ends lost 6 bases at V and 6 bases at J; junction bases unmatched: 10. The CDR3 extends over 13 amino acids. The clonotype originates from a female donor in good health and CMV-seropositive. Sequenced material: PBMCs. This chain links TRBV30 with TRBJ1-2; 7 bases match TRBD1. CDR3 loop: CACRDSRRDGYTF. CDR3 nucleotides: TGTGCCTGCCGGGACAGTAGACGCGATGGCTACACCTTC.